The next 5 T cell receptor beta chains were all read from a single sample in a study of T cells in Graves' hyperthyroidism and ophthalmopathy. Using RNA transcripts as the source, TCR beta CDR3 regions were amplified. The HTBI set primed first-round TCR CDR3 RT-PCR. TCRdb re-called the multiplex PCR reads with MiXCR, one entry per CDR3 protein. Among 690,000 or so distinct CDR3 sequences listed, about 19% were seen once. The sequenced sample consisted of blood. These receptors came from a woman in her forties or fifties with Graves' hyperthyroidism that later progressed to Graves' ophthalmopathy.

The chain carries TRBV19 and TRBJ1-5, with TRBD1 matching 9 bases. CDR3 length: 16 residues. With 5 bases clipped from V and 5 bases from J, the junction kept 10 bases outside the gene matches. Looked up from germline, CDR1 is LNHDA and CDR2 is SQIVND (reference sequence). The CDR3 is CASSGERDRVHQPQHF. In DNA form, the CDR3 reads TGTGCCAGTAGTGGCGAGCGGGACAGGGTCCATCAGCCCCAGCATTTT.

This clonotype was seen a handful of times. V gene TRBV2 combines with J gene TRBJ1-4, with D perhaps matching TRBD1 (5 bases). The V end was cut by 9 bases, the J end by 5 bases, with 13 bases between. This CDR3 comprises 13 residues. CDR1 is SNHLY, CDR2 FYNNEI, per germline. The CDR3 is CASSTDSNEKLFF. In DNA, the CDR3 is TGTGCCAGTTCGACAGACTCGAATGAAAAACTGTTTTTT.

The table lists this clonotype with a few counts. The chain has TRBV11-2 and TRBJ2-1; 7 positions match TRBD2. The CDR3 length is 16 residues. After removal of 0 bases from V and 0 bases from J, the junction contained 2 bases not matched to a gene. Germline loops: CDR1 SGHAT, CDR2 FQNNGV. In DNA, the CDR3 is TGTGCCAGCAGCTTAGATCCTAGCGGCTCCTACAATGAGCAGTTCTTC. Its translation: CASSLDPSGSYNEQFF.

The chain carries TRBV19 and TRBJ2-2; D uncertain. V lost 10 bases and J 6 bases, leaving 12 bases between the germline ends. This CDR3 region has 12 residues. The germline gives CDR1 LNHDA, CDR2 SQIVND (reference sequence). Written as DNA, the CDR3 is TGTGCCATAACGAGTCGGCCCGGGGAGCTGTTTTTT. Translated, it gives CAITSRPGELFF.

In this sample, this clonotype turned up many times. This chain uses TRBV27 with TRBJ1-1; unclear D gene. Germline V lookup: CDR1 MNHEY, CDR2 SMNVEV (reference sequence). Trimming removed 5 bases at V and 0 bases at J, with 7 bases between. CDR3 length: 13 amino acids. CDR3 sequence (DNA): TGTGCCAGCAGTATAAAGATGAACACTGAAGCTTTCTTT. This translates into CASSIKMNTEAFF.